This T cell receptor beta chain was recorded in a study of neurological immune-mediated disorders. A 10-nucleotide random UMI tagged transcripts in template-switch 5'RACE cDNA synthesis. MiXCR, run by TCRdb on the 5' RACE reads, gives a single entry per CDR3 protein. The table lists some 25,000 distinct CDR3 sequences, about 13% of them singletons. Time point specified: technical triplicate 1. The T cells used for sorted libraries numbered around 1 million, either CD4+ or CD8+. V lost 9 bases, J lost 2 bases, and 3 bases stayed unmatched. CDR1 is LGHDT, CDR2 YNNKEL, per germline (reference sequence). This CDR3 spans 13 amino acids. This clonotype showed up many times. The antigen is unknown. Study results and caveats: Across subjects, no CDR3 amino acid sequence appeared in expanded clones of more than one subject, a finding that suggested private repertoires in all groups. HTLV-1-associated myelopathy showed the most TCR clonal expansion; multiple sclerosis the least, below healthy controls.

The chain combines TRBV3-1 with TRBJ2-5, with 10 positions matching TRBD2. The sequenced sample consisted of CD4+ T cells from blood. The sequence was obtained from a female donor with HTLV-1-associated myelopathy (HAM/TSP). The CDR3 reads CASELAGQETQYF. The CDR3 DNA is TGTGCCAGTGAACTAGCGGGGCAAGAGACCCAGTACTTC.